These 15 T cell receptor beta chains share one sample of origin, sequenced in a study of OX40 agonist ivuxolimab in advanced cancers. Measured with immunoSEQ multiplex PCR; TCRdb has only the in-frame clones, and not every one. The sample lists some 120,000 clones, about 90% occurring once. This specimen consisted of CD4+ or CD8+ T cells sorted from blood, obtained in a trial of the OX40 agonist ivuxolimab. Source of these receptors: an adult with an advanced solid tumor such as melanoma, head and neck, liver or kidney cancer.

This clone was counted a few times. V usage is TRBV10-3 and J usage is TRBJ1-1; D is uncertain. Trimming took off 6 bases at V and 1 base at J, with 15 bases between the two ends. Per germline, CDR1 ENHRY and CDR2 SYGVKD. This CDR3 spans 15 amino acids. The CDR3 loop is CAIRPEGYGNTEAFF. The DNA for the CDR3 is TGTGCCATCAGGCCCGAAGGATACGGGAACACTGAAGCTTTCTTT.

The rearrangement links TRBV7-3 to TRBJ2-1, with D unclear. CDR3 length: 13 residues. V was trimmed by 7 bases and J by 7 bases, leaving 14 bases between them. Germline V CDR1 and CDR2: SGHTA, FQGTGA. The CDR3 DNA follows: TGTGCCAGCACCCCGGACGGCCGGAATGAGCAGTTCTTC. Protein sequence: CASTPDGRNEQFF.

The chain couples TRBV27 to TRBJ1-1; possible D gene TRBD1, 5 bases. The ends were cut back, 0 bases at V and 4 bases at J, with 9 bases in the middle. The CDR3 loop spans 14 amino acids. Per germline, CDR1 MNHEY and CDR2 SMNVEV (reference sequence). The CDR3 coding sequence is TGTGCCAGCAGTTTATCGGGGGGTGGCACTGAAGCTTTCTTT. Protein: CASSLSGGGTEAFF.

The CDR3 is CASSPRQGLAGDEQYF. CDR3 in DNA: TGCGCCAGCAGCCCCCGACAAGGCCTAGCGGGAGACGAGCAGTACTTC. The J gene is TRBJ2-7, the V gene TRBV4-3; 10 bases line up with TRBD2. V shed 4 bases and J 5 bases; nucleotides not matched to a gene: 11. Per germline, CDR1 LGHNA and CDR2 YSLEER. The CDR3 has 16 amino acids.

CDR3 DNA: TGCAGCGTTTCTGGGACAGCGTTCTCCTACGAGCAGTACTTC. This gives the protein CSVSGTAFSYEQYF. V and J are TRBV29-1 and TRBJ2-7, with 7 bases lining up with TRBD1. This CDR3 is 14 amino acids long. In germline, CDR1 is SQVTM, CDR2 ANQGSEA. J lost 0 bases, V lost 5 bases, and 7 bases had no gene match.

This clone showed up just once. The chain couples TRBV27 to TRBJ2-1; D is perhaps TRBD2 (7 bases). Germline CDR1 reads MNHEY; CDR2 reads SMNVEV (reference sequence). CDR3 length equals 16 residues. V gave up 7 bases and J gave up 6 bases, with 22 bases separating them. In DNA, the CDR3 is TGTGCCAGCACCCCAGGGGTCGAGCGGGGCTTCAATGAGCAGTTCTTC. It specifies CASTPGVERGFNEQFF.

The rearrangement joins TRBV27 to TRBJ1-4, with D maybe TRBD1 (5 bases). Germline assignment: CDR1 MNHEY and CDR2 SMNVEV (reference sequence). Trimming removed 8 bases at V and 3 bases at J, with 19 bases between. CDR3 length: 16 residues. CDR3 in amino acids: CASDPGRGGANEKLFF. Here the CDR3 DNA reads TGTGCCAGCGACCCCGGACGGGGGGGAGCTAATGAAAAACTGTTTTTT. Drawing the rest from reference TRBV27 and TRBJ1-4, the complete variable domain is EAQVTQNPRYLITVTGKKLTVTCSQNMNHEYMSWYRQDPGLGLRQIYYSMNVEVTDKGDVPEGYKVSRKEKRNFPLILESPSPNQTSLYFCASDPGRGGANEKLFFGSGTQLSVL.

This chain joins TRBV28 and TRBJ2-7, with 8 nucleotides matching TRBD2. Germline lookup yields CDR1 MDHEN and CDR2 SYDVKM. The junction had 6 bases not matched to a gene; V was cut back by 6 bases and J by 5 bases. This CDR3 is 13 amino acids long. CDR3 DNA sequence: TGTGCCAGCAGATCGGGACTAGTCGACGAGCAGTACTTC. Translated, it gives CASRSGLVDEQYF.

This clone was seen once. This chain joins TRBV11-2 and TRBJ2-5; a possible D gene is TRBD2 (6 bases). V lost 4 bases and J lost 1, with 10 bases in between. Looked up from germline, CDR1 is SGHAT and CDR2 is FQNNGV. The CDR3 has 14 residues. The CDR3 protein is CASSSTGVQETQYF. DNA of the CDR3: TGTGCCAGCAGCTCCACGGGAGTCCAAGAGACCCAGTACTTC.

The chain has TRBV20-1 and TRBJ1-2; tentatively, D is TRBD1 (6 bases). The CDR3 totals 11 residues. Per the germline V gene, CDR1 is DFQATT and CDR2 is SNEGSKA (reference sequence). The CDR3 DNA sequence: TGCAGCCTACAGGGAATTAGTGGCTACACCTTC. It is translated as CSLQGISGYTF.

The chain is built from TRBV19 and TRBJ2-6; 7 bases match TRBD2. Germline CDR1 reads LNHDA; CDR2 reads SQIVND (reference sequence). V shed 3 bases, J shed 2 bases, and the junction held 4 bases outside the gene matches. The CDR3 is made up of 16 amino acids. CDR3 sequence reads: CASSMGGVPGANVLTF. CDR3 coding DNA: TGTGCCAGTAGTATGGGAGGGGTTCCTGGGGCCAACGTCCTGACTTTC.

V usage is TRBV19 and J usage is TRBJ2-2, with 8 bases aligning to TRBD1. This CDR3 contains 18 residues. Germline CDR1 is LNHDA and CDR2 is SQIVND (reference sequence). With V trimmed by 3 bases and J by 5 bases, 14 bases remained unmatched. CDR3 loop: CASSINHLTQGVTGELFF. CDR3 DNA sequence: TGTGCCAGTAGTATTAATCATCTGACACAGGGGGTTACCGGGGAGCTGTTTTTT.

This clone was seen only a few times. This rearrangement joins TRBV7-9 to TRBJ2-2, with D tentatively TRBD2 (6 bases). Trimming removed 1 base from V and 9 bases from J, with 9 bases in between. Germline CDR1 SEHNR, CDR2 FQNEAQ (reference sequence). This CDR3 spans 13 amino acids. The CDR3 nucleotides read TGTGCCAGCAGCTTAGTTGGCGGGAGGGAGCTGTTTTTT. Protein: CASSLVGGRELFF.

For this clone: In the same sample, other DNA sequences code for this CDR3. The CDR3 region is CASSLGGGGSSAQHF. CDR3 DNA sequence: TGTGCCAGCAGTTTGGGAGGAGGCGGTAGTTCGGCCCAGCATTTT. The V call is TRBV28, the J call TRBJ1-5; D not resolved. This CDR3 is built from 15 residues. Germline V gene sequence: CDR1 MDHEN, CDR2 SYDVKM. With 3 bases removed from V and 11 bases from J, the gap between germline ends came to 20 bases. Full variable domain (remainder filled in from reference TRBV28 and TRBJ1-5): DVKVTQSSRYLVKRTGEKVFLECVQDMDHENMFWYRQDPGLGLRLIYFSYDVKMKEKGDIPEGYSVSREKKERFSLILESASTNQTSMYLCASSLGGGGSSAQHFGDGTRLSIL.

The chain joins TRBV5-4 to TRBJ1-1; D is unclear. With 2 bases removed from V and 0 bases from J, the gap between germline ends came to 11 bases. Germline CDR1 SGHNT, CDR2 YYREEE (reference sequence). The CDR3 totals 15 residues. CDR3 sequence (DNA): TGTGCCAGCAGCTTCCGGAGATCCATGAACACTGAAGCTTTCTTT. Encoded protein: CASSFRRSMNTEAFF.